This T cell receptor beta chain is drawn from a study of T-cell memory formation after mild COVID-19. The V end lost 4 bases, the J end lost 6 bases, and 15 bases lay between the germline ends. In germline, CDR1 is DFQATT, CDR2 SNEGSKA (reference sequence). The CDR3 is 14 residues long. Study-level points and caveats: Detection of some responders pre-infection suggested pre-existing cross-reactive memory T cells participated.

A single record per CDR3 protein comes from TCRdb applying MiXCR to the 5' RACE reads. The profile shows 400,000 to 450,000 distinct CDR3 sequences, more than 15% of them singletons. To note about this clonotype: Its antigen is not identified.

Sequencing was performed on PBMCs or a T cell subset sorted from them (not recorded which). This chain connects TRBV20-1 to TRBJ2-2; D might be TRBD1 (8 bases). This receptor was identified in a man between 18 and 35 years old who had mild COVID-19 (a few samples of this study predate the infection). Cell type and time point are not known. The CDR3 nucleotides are TGCAGTGCTAAGCGGGACAGGTCCCCCGGGGAGCTGTTTTTT. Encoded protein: CSAKRDRSPGELFF.